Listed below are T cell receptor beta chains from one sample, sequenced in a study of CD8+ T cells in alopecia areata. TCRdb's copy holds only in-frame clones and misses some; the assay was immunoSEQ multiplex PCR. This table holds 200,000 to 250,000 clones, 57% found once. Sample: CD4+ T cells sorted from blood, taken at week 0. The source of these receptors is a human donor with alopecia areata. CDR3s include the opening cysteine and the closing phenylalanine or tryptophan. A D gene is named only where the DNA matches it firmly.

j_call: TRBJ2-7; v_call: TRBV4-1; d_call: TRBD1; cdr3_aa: CASSRGTGGPNSYEQYF
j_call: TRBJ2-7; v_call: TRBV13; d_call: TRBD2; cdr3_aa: CASSSPQAGGAYEQYF
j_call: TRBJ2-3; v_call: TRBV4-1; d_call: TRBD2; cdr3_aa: CASSQGGTSGASTDTQYF
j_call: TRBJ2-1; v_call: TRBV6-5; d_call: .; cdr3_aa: CASRKQDRDEQFF
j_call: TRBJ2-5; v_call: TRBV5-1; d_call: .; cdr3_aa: CASSFDIQETQYF
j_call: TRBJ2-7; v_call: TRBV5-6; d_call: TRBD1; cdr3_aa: CASSLDWGQSVYEQYF
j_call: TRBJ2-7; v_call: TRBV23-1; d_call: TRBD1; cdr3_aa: CASSQSWDRGSSSYEQYF
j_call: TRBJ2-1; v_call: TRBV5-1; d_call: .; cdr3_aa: CASSLAGDQANELF
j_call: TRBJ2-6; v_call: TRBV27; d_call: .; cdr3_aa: CASSFLAGTSGANVLTF
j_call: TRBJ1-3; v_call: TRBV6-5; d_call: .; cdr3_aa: CASRGLGEGGNTIYF
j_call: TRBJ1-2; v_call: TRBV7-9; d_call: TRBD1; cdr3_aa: CASGYRGLGGYTF
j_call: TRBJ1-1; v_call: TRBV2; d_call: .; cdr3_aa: CASLNQGGNTEAFF
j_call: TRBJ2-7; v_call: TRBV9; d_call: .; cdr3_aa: CARRPEGYEQYF
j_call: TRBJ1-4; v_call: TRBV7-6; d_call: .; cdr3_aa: CASSLAATGFGEKLFF
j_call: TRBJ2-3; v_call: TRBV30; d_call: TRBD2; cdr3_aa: CASDGGAFTDTQYF